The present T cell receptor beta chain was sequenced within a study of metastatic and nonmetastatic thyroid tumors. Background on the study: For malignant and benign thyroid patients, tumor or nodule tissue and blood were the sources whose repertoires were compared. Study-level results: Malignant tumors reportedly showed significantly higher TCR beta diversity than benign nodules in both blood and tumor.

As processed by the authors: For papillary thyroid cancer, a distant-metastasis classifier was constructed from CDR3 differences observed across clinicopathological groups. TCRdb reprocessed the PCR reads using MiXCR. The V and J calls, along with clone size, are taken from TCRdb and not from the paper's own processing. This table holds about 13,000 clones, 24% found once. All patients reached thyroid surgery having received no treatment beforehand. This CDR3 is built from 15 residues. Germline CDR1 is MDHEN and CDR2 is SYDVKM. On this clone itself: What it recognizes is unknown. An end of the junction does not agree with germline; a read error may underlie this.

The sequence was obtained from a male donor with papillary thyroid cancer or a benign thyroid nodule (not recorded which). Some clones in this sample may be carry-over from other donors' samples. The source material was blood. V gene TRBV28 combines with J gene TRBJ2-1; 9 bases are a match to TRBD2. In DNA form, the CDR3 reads TGTGCCATCAGTCCAGGCGGGAGGGATTACAAAGATCAGTTCTTC. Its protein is CAISPGGRDYKDQFF.